What follows describes a single T cell receptor beta chain. The antigen it recognizes is unknown. One base away lies a much larger clone, so this may be a sequencing read error. The data originate from a study of post-analysis software for immune sequencing data (dated by TCRdb to 2013 to 2016). The study in broad terms: Disease courses on record covered relapsing-remitting, secondary progressive and progressive-relapsing multiple sclerosis, though some patients had no subtype annotation. A subset of samples was prepared in parallel using single-end sample barcoding, then pooled and co-amplified after Illumina adapter ligation. The multiple sclerosis patient repertoires were compared with ten to eleven previously published healthy control repertoires from donors aged about 6 to 26 years. Here is what the overall study found, with its caveats: About 5 TRBV segments, including TRBV5-6, TRBV5-1 and TRBV20-1, were significantly more frequent in patients than controls. Compared with controls, multiple sclerosis patients had significantly lower normalized Chao1 diversity, a finding suggesting substantial peripheral T-cell clonal expansion. The control group was slightly older than the multiple sclerosis patient group. Strong co-clustering of samples prepared in the same batch was shown by direct clustering with F measure, prompting a batch-effect correction.

To demonstrate the VDJtools post-analysis software, TCR beta repertoires were profiled from the peripheral blood of roughly 14 young patients with multiple sclerosis. The patients with multiple sclerosis were children and adolescents between 6 and 15 years of age. Receptors were amplified or captured by PCR. Sequencing was performed on an Illumina HiSeq 2500. To reduce PCR and sequencing biases, unique molecular identifiers were built into the TCR beta cDNA libraries. Per 1 to 10 million input T cells, roughly 500,000 cDNA molecules were obtained, such that each molecule approximated one T cell. Patient libraries were prepared and sequenced with the same protocol used for the earlier healthy control dataset. Samples belonging to the same batch were prepared together, multiplexed and sequenced on a shared HiSeq lane. On the authors' methods: MIGEC handled the raw barcoded reads, throwing out single-read molecular identifier groups before consensus assembly and CDR3 extraction. VDJtools was used for post-analysis of the clonotype tables, with diversity normalized by down-sampling every dataset to the smallest sample size. In repertoire overlap clustering, CDR3 amino acid sequences, but not nucleotide sequences, were matched to correct batch-related cross-sample contamination. In-frame beta chains were kept once TCRdb had trimmed the public reads at Q25 with fastp and called clones with MiXCR. Records with the same CDR3 protein are collapsed into one entry carrying the most frequent genes and DNA. These V and J calls originate from TCRdb's pipeline instead of the authors' own analysis. The sample table holds under 650,000 distinct CDR3 sequences, of which roughly 47% were seen once. The top ten clonotypes cover 1.5% to 2% of the sample.

Compared with germline, V lacks 6 bases and J lacks 1 base; bases without a gene match: 6. The CDR3 contains 15 residues, cysteine and phenylalanine counted. Of the read, only the CDR3 DNA is kept; its 45 bases are in frame from base 1. The germline V gene gives CDR1 as LGHNA and CDR2 as YNFKEQ. Specimen: blood. The source is a girl aged 10-17 years with multiple sclerosis. The V gene is TRBV4-2 and the J gene is TRBJ2-3, with 8 bases matching TRBD2. This receptor carries the CDR3 CASSSKTSGTDTQYF. The DNA is TGTGCCAGCAGTTCTAAGACTAGCGGCACAGATACGCAGTATTTT.